This T cell receptor (beta chain) was recovered during a study of CD8+CD57+ T cells in acquired aplastic anemia. The wider study: Each DNA sample taken from sorted CD4+ and CD8+ cells came to approximately 3 ug on average. Findings and caveats of the study: Comparison of patients with controls identified about 30 shared CD8+ CDR3 sequences. The CD8+ Simpson's diversity of patients and controls was not significantly different.

Trimming removed 3 bases from V and 0 bases from J, with 15 bases in between. Germline values: CDR1 DFQATT, CDR2 SNEGSKA (reference sequence). The CDR3 consists of 17 residues. Note on this clonotype: The antigen is not known.

Genomic DNA, serving as template, underwent TCR beta VDJ and CDR3 profiling. TCRdb reprocessed the reads with MiXCR, giving one entry per CDR3 protein. The sample includes some 290,000 distinct CDR3 sequences, 50% to 70% of them seen just once. The TCR comes from a human donor with severe aplastic anemia or a healthy control (not recorded which). Material: sorted CD4+, CD8+, or CD8+CD57+ T cells (not recorded which) from PBMCs. The V gene is TRBV20-1, the J gene TRBJ2-6; tentatively, D is TRBD2 (6 bases). The DNA for the CDR3 is TGCAGTGCTAGCTCGGAGGGGAGCAACTCTGGGGCCAACGTCCTGACTTTC. This codes for CSASSEGSNSGANVLTF.